This T cell receptor beta chain comes out of a study of HIV-infected patients and healthy controls. Alpha and beta constant-region primers primed reverse transcription of around 500 ng RNA. Alpha and beta chain libraries were made separately by chain-specific third strand synthesis with multiplexing indices. Each CDR3 protein is one row after TCRdb ran MiXCR on the 5' RACE reads. The sample has approximately 2,000 distinct CDR3 sequences, approximately 15% seen once; the top ten hold approximately 21%. This clonotype qualifies as medium-sized. What it binds is not known. Antiretroviral therapy had run roughly three months, about 14 weeks, before follow-up blood collection. Whole blood was used without fractionation, so all unsorted peripheral T cells were included. Findings of the study overall: Healthy controls carried many MAIT alpha-chain CDR3s, while HIV+ repertoires had few.

This CDR3 spans 15 amino acids. In germline, CDR1 is MDHEN, CDR2 SYDVKM. The junction had 5 bases not matched to a gene; V was cut back by 6 bases and J by 0 bases. This sequence joins TRBV28 and TRBJ1-5, with 7 bases that match TRBD1. Specimen: blood, collected during antiretroviral therapy. This clonotype was sampled from an adult with HIV infection. In nucleotides, the CDR3 is TGTGCCAGCAGGGGACAGACTTTTAGCAATCAGCCCCAGCATTTT. Translation gives CASRGQTFSNQPQHF.